The 8 T cell receptor beta chains given below trace back to one sample, sequenced in a study of blood T cell repertoires in COVID-19. Profiling relied on immunoSEQ multiplex PCR, and the TCRdb table lists in-frame clones only, not all of them. The table lists 220,000 or so clones, 75% to 90% of them singletons. Sequencing input: PBMCs or T cells enriched from blood (not recorded which). The receptor set was obtained from a man over 45 who had been exposed to COVID-19.

This sequence joins TRBV11-2 and TRBJ1-5, with 10 positions matching TRBD1. The CDR3 loop spans 15 amino acids. The V gene end was trimmed by 5 bases and the J gene end by 4 bases; junction bases not matched to a gene: 5. CDR1 is SGHAT and CDR2 is FQNNGV in the germline V gene. The CDR3 here is CASSLRDRGNQPQHF. The CDR3 coding sequence is TGTGCCAGCAGCCTCCGGGACAGGGGTAATCAGCCCCAGCATTTT.

The chain links TRBV19 to TRBJ2-2; D might be TRBD2 (6 bases). The germline gives CDR1 LNHDA, CDR2 SQIVND (reference sequence). V lost 3 bases to trimming and J lost 1 base, with 9 bases between them. The length of the CDR3 is 15 residues. The CDR3 loop is CASSMAGLNTGELFF. The CDR3 nucleotides are TGTGCCAGTAGTATGGCGGGGCTGAACACCGGGGAGCTGTTTTTT.

The J gene is TRBJ2-7, the V gene TRBV5-1; 8 nucleotides align to TRBD2. V trimming: 0 bases; J trimming: 2 bases; junction bases outside the gene matches: 7. The CDR3 spans 16 residues. Germline CDR1 SGHRS, CDR2 YFSETQ. CDR3 protein: CASSLDVSGGAYEQYF. The CDR3 DNA sequence: TGCGCCAGCAGCTTGGACGTCAGCGGGGGAGCCTACGAGCAGTACTTC.

The rearrangement links TRBV7-9 to TRBJ2-3, with D possibly TRBD1 on 6 matching bases. CDR1 SEHNR and CDR2 FQNEAQ come from the germline V gene (reference sequence). Trimming stripped 11 bases from V and 0 bases from J, with 15 bases between. The CDR3 runs 14 residues. The CDR3 DNA reads as TGTGCCGGCGCTCCAGGGGTTAGCACAGATACGCAGTATTTT. It yields the protein CAGAPGVSTDTQYF.

This sequence joins TRBV5-6 and TRBJ2-7; D call uncertain. Trimming shortened V by 2 bases and J by 0 bases, and 6 bases separated the two germline ends. Germline lookup yields CDR1 SGHDT and CDR2 YYEEEE. This CDR3 is built from 13 residues. The CDR3 region is CASSFRRSYEQYV. The CDR3 DNA follows: TGTGCCAGCAGCTTCAGGCGCTCCTACGAGCAGTACGTC.

This clone was found once. The rearrangement uses TRBV6-5 and TRBJ2-1; 7 bases match TRBD1. Per germline, CDR1 MNHEY and CDR2 SVGAGI. This CDR3 has 15 residues. Trimming at V came to 0 bases and at J to 4 bases, leaving 3 bases not matched to a gene. The CDR3 here is CASSYSRDRYNEQFF. The CDR3 DNA sequence: TGTGCCAGCAGTTACTCCCGGGACAGATACAATGAGCAGTTCTTC.

The chain has TRBV6-4 and TRBJ2-1; 9 nucleotides line up with TRBD1. The germline V gene encodes CDR1 MRHNA and CDR2 SNTAGT. The CDR3 consists of 16 residues. V shed 0 bases, J shed 7 bases, and the junction held 7 bases outside the gene matches. The CDR3 spells CASSDSIRDRVNEQFF. The CDR3 nucleotides are TGTGCCAGCAGTGACTCGATCCGGGACAGGGTTAATGAGCAGTTCTTC.

This chain joins TRBV19 and TRBJ2-7; D perhaps matches TRBD1 (6 bases). In germline, CDR1 is LNHDA, CDR2 SQIVND (reference sequence). V was cut by 4 bases and J by 1 base, with 11 bases left in between. The CDR3 extends over 14 amino acids. CDR3: CASSRGLDSYEQYF. The DNA for the CDR3 is TGTGCCAGTAGTAGGGGGCTAGATTCCTACGAGCAGTACTTC.